Sequencing of this T cell receptor (beta chain) was carried out in a study of control samples from healthy donors and cancer patients. V shed 6 bases and J 4 bases; nucleotides not matched to a gene: 9. Germline values: CDR1 MGHRA, CDR2 YSYEKL. The CDR3 runs 17 residues. Sequenced by immunoSEQ multiplex PCR; TCRdb stores in-frame clones only, minus some. The sample has 70,000 to 80,000 clones; more than 75% are singletons. The source of this sequence is a woman aged 50 to 60 in good health. The sequenced sample was blood. The chain has TRBV4-1 and TRBJ2-3; 14 bases map to TRBD2. The CDR3 here is CASRQPTSGRDPDTQYF. CDR3 DNA: TGCGCCAGCAGACAACCGACTAGCGGGAGGGACCCAGATACGCAGTATTTT.